Listed below are T cell receptor beta chains from one sample, sequenced in a study of blood T cell repertoires in COVID-19. The repertoire was sequenced with immunoSEQ multiplex PCR; TCRdb's copy has only in-frame clones and lacks some. The sample yields 150,000 to 160,000 clones, about four fifths seen once. The sample was peripheral blood. These receptors originate from a man aged 55 to 70 with acute or convalescent COVID-19. The CDR3 runs from the conserved cysteine through the conserved F or W. D genes are given only for firm matches. A clone size is listed for some rows: how often the clone was seen (once, few, many), or a class if it is expanded.

d_gene,v_gene,j_gene,abundance,CDR3nt,CDR3aa
.,TRBV27,TRBJ2-2,.,TGTGCCACCAAATCCACATCGAACACCGGGGAGCTGTTTTTT,CATKSTSNTGELFF
.,TRBV6-5,TRBJ2-6,.,TGTGCCAGCAGTTCCCTTCTGAGGGCTGGGGCCAACGTCCTGACTTTC,CASSSLLRAGANVLTF
.,TRBV19,TRBJ1-1,few,TGTGCCAGTAGTCTGGAGAAGAACACTGAAGCTTTCTTT,CASSLEKNTEAFF
.,TRBV12-2,TRBJ2-1,.,TGTGCAAGTCGCTCTGGACTAGGAGGGCAGTTCTTC,CASRSGLGGQFF
.,TRBV18,TRBJ2-1,.,TGTGCCAGCTCACCCCAGGGGCAGCTCTACAATGAGCAGTTCTTC,CASSPQGQLYNEQFF
.,TRBV9,TRBJ2-6,.,TGTGCCAGCAGCGACGTCCGCGCGGGGGCCAACGTCCTGACTTTC,CASSDVRAGANVLTF
.,TRBV19,TRBJ1-1,.,TGTGCCAGCCAAGGATCAGACACACTGAACACTGAAGCTTTCTTT,CASQGSDTLNTEAFF
TRBD2,TRBV14,TRBJ2-7,.,TGTGCCAGCAGCCAAGTTACTAGCGGGAGAAACGAGCAGTACTTC,CASSQVTSGRNEQYF
.,TRBV7-9,TRBJ1-2,.,TGTGCCAGCAGCTTACGGTCTCAGGCTAACTATGGCTACACCTTC,CASSLRSQANYGYTF
.,TRBV6-2/TRBV6-3,TRBJ1-2,.,TGTGCCAGCAGTTACGGAGGGAGTGGCTACACCTTC,CASSYGGSGYTF
TRBD2,TRBV19,TRBJ2-3,once,TGTGCCAGTAAAATGGGGGGGTTTGGCAGCACAGATACGCAGTATTTT,CASKMGGFGSTDTQYF
TRBD1,TRBV25-1,TRBJ2-1,.,TGTGCCAGCAGTGAATCGGGACAGGGTTTCAATGAGCAGTTCTTC,CASSESGQGFNEQFF
TRBD1,TRBV2,TRBJ1-5,.,TGTGCCAGCAGCCCCGGGACAGGGGGCCGGCAGCCCCAGCATTTT,CASSPGTGGRQPQHF
TRBD1,TRBV7-9,TRBJ2-1,.,TGTGCCAGCAGCTTAGCTTTTACAGGGGGCCAGGATGAGCAGTTCTTC,CASSLAFTGGQDEQFF
TRBD1,TRBV28,TRBJ1-4,.,TGTGCCAGCAGTCAAGACAGGGGACTTGAAAAACTGTTTTTT,CASSQDRGLEKLFF
TRBD1,TRBV19,TRBJ1-1,.,TGTGCCAGTAGTGTGGGACAGGGGGCGAACACTGAAGCTTTCTTT,CASSVGQGANTEAFF
.,TRBV7-6,TRBJ2-1,.,TGTGCCAGCAGCTTAGGCGGGATTGCTGAGCAGTTCTTC,CASSLGGIAEQFF
TRBD1,TRBV28,TRBJ2-6,.,TGTGCCAGCAGCGCCGGGACAGGGAATGGGGCCAACGTCCTGACTTTC,CASSAGTGNGANVLTF
.,TRBV7-2,TRBJ2-1,few,TGTGCCAGCAGCCCCCCGGGGGGCCGCAATGAGCAGTTCTTC,CASSPPGGRNEQFF
.,TRBV4-3,TRBJ1-1,.,TGCGCCAGCAGCCAAGATAGATGGGGGGAAACTGAAGCTTTCTTT,CASSQDRWGETEAFF
TRBD1,TRBV7-9,TRBJ2-5,.,TGTGCCAGCAGCCCCGGGGGCAGGGGGCCCGCGGAGACCCAGTACTTC,CASSPGGRGPAETQYF
.,TRBV15,TRBJ1-6,few,TGTGCCACCAGCAGCCGCCAGGGCGATAATTCACCCCTCCACTTT,CATSSRQGDNSPLHF
TRBD1,TRBV12-3/TRBV12-4,TRBJ1-2,.,TGTGCCAGCAGACCGACAGGGACCTATGGCTACACCTTC,CASRPTGTYGYTF
TRBD1,TRBV7-2,TRBJ1-1,.,TGTGCCAGCAGCCCCAATGCCAGGGGGCCTGAAGCTTTCTTT,CASSPNARGPEAFF
.,TRBV30,TRBJ2-7,few,TGTGCCTGGAGTGTAGGGGGTGGCTACGAGCAGTACTTC,CAWSVGGGYEQYF
.,TRBV27,TRBJ1-4,.,TGTGCCAGCAGCCGAACAGGGACAACTAATGAAAAACTGTTTTTT,CASSRTGTTNEKLFF
.,TRBV25-1,TRBJ1-4,.,TGTGCCAGCAGTGGGCATGGGAGGGGTGAAAAACTGTTTTTT,CASSGHGRGEKLFF
.,TRBV2,TRBJ2-7,.,TGTGCCAGCAGCAGGGAACAAGCCTCTCCCCTCTACGAGCAGTACTTC,CASSREQASPLYEQYF
TRBD1,TRBV28,TRBJ1-2,.,TGTGCCAGCACTACAGGGGTGGGCTACACCTTC,CASTTGVGYTF
TRBD2,TRBV2,TRBJ2-1,few,TGTGCCAGCAGTGAAGCTTCTAGCGGGAGGAACGACAATGAGCAGTTCTTC,CASSEASSGRNDNEQFF
.,TRBV4-1,TRBJ2-4,.,TGCGCCAGCAGCCAAGACCCATGGGGCAACATTCAGTACTTC,CASSQDPWGNIQYF
TRBD2,TRBV5-1,TRBJ2-3,.,TGCGCCAGCAGCTTGTCCGGGACTAGCGGTTCCACAGATACGCAGTATTTT,CASSLSGTSGSTDTQYF
TRBD1,TRBV5-1,TRBJ1-1,.,TGCGCCAGCAGCTACTCGGGACAGCCTCTGAACACTGAAGCTTTCTTT,CASSYSGQPLNTEAFF
TRBD1,TRBV3-1/TRBV3-2,TRBJ1-2,.,TGTGCCAGCAGCCAGGAAAAAGGCAGGGGGACGGGCTACACCTTC,CASSQEKGRGTGYTF
.,TRBV6-1,TRBJ2-7,.,TGTGCCAGCAGTGAAGCTGGGACTCCCCTCTACGAGCAGTACTTC,CASSEAGTPLYEQYF
.,TRBV11-2,TRBJ2-7,once,TGTGCCAGCGGGCAGGGGAACGAGCAGTACTTC,CASGQGNEQYF
.,TRBV29-1,TRBJ2-7,.,TGCAGCGTTACTGTAGACAGCGCCCCGGGCGAGCAGTACTTC,CSVTVDSAPGEQYF
.,TRBV4-2,TRBJ1-2,few,TGTGCCAGCCATGGAAGGGGATATGGCTACACCTTC,CASHGRGYGYTF
TRBD1,TRBV6-2/TRBV6-3,TRBJ2-2,.,TGTGCCAGCAGTTTCACAGGGACAGCGAACACCGGGGAGCTGTTTTTT,CASSFTGTANTGELFF
.,TRBV7-2,TRBJ2-5,.,TGTGCCAGCAGCCCTGGGCCTGTGGAGACCCAGTACTTC,CASSPGPVETQYF
TRBD2,TRBV28,TRBJ2-1,.,TGTGCCAGCAGTTTATTAGCGGGAGGGAGGAATGAGCAGTTCTTC,CASSLLAGGRNEQFF
.,TRBV4-2,TRBJ2-5,.,TGTGCCAGCAGCCAAGATTTATCGGGGGAGACCCAGTACTTC,CASSQDLSGETQYF
.,TRBV24-1,TRBJ2-3,.,TGTGCCACCAGTGATTTGGTCATGCAGTATTTT,CATSDLVMQYF
.,TRBV30,TRBJ1-1,.,TGTGCCTGGAGTTACACCGGGCCGCGGGTGAGCACTGAAGCTTTCTTT,CAWSYTGPRVSTEAFF
TRBD2,TRBV9,TRBJ2-5,.,TGTGCCAGCAGCGTAATGTCGCGGGGGCAAGAGACCCAGTACTTC,CASSVMSRGQETQYF
TRBD2,TRBV5-1,TRBJ2-5,.,TGCGCCAGCAGCTTGCGGCTAGCGGGAGGTGTACAAGAGACCCAGTACTTC,CASSLRLAGGVQETQYF
TRBD1,TRBV6-5,TRBJ2-7,.,TGTGCCAGCAGTTTCGATACAGGGGGCACCTACGAGCAGTACTTC,CASSFDTGGTYEQYF
TRBD2,TRBV9,TRBJ2-2,.,TGTGCCAGCAGCCCCGGGGGACTAGCGGGACTTCGGACCGGGGAGCTGTTTTTT,CASSPGGLAGLRTGELFF
TRBD1,TRBV4-1,TRBJ1-5,.,TGCGCCAGCAGCCCCTCCGGGACAGCGAATCAGCCCCAGCATTTT,CASSPSGTANQPQHF
.,TRBV5-5,TRBJ1-2,few,TGTGCCAGCAGCTTTCGAGGGGGGGATGGCTACACCTTC,CASSFRGGDGYTF
.,TRBV6-5,TRBJ1-2,.,TGTGCCAGCAAAGAGGAAGGCTACACCTTC,CASKEEGYTF
TRBD2,TRBV6-2/TRBV6-3,TRBJ2-4,.,TGTGCCAGCAGTCGCGCCTCTAGCGGGTCCGTTCAGTACTTC,CASSRASSGSVQYF
.,TRBV29-1,TRBJ1-3,.,TGCAGCGTTGATGGCGGGGCTGGAAACACCATATATTTT,CSVDGGAGNTIYF
.,TRBV4-2,TRBJ1-2,.,TGTGCCAGCAGCCAAGATCGGGGGGGTAACTATGGCTACACCTTC,CASSQDRGGNYGYTF
TRBD1,TRBV6-5,TRBJ2-7,.,TGTGCCAGCAGTCCTGCAGGGGGCCTCTACGAGCAGTACTTC,CASSPAGGLYEQYF
.,TRBV5-5,TRBJ1-1,.,TGTGCCAGCAGCTTGGCCGCGGGGTTTGGCACTGAAGCTTTCTTT,CASSLAAGFGTEAFF
.,TRBV27,TRBJ1-1,.,TGTGCCAGCAGTCCACTAGCCGGAACTGAAGCTTTCTTT,CASSPLAGTEAFF
.,TRBV12-3/TRBV12-4,TRBJ1-4,.,TGTGCCAGCAGTTTAGGGGCAAATGAAAAACTGTTTTTT,CASSLGANEKLFF
.,TRBV19,TRBJ2-6,.,TGTGCCAGTAGTACCCAGATACGCTCTGGGGCCAACGTCCTGACTTTC,CASSTQIRSGANVLTF
TRBD1,TRBV7-2,TRBJ1-5,.,TGTGCCAGCAGCACACAGGGGGATCAGCCCCAGCATTTT,CASSTQGDQPQHF